This T cell receptor (beta chain) was captured in a study of blood T cell repertoires in COVID-19. Study-wide background: In each case, the material was cDNA or gDNA derived from T cells, B-cell-depleted T cells, or PBMCs.

Enrollment of patients from Seattle took place during active infection, with longitudinal follow-up. V lost 2 bases to trimming and J lost 9 bases; unmatched junction nucleotides: 8. Germline values: CDR1 ENHRY, CDR2 SYGVKD. The CDR3 is made up of 16 amino acids. The authors' processing: Amplification from reference gene primers served as the basis for estimated nucleated cell counts. Sequenced by immunoSEQ multiplex PCR; TCRdb stores in-frame clones only, minus some. V, J and clone size reflect that table, while D and trimming were determined from the DNA. The sample carries 250,000 to 400,000 clones, roughly 88% recorded once.

The TCR originated in a woman in her twenties or thirties with COVID-19, enrolled during active disease. Input material: peripheral blood. V usage is TRBV10-3 and J usage is TRBJ1-6; 9 bases are shared with TRBD1. Here the CDR3 DNA reads TGTGCCATCAGTGAGCCACGGACAGGGGATGGTTCACCCCTCCACTTT. Translation: CAISEPRTGDGSPLHF.